The clone carrying this T cell receptor beta chain was seen more than once but under ten times. What it binds is not known. The CDR3 consists of 16 residues. The germline V gene encodes CDR1 SEHNR and CDR2 FQNEAQ (reference sequence). V gave up 8 bases and J gave up 1 base, with 21 bases separating them. The sample comes from a study of T cells in Graves' hyperthyroidism and ophthalmopathy. Overall study findings and caveats: Blood shared most expanded thyroid clonotypes above 0.001.

The TCR beta CDR3 regions underwent amplification using RNA transcripts as the source. With the HTBI primer set, the TCR CDR3 went through a first round of RT-PCR. In TCRdb, the multiplex PCR reads were re-called with MiXCR into one record per CDR3 protein. The data contain about 700,000 distinct CDR3 sequences, 12% to 15% of them singletons. Calling Graves' hyperthyroidism stable meant ophthalmopathy did not progress within 18 months. Diagnosis rested on symptoms, serum thyroxine and TRAb, thyroid ultrasound, and orbital computed tomography. The specimen was blood. V gene TRBV7-9 combines with J gene TRBJ2-7, with D perhaps assigned TRBD1 or TRBD2 (5 bases each). This clonotype was obtained from a woman between 18 and 29 years old with Graves' hyperthyroidism. CDR3 sequence reads: CASGPPRQGVSYEQYF. Here the CDR3 DNA reads TGTGCCAGCGGCCCCCCGCGGCAGGGAGTGTCCTACGAGCAGTACTTC.